The source of this TCR beta chain is a study of cytomegalovirus exposure and HLA in healthy donors. The germline V and J ends were trimmed by 10 bases and 0 bases, with 9 bases remaining between them. The CDR3 extends over 12 amino acids. CDR1 MDHEN and CDR2 SYDVKM come from the germline V gene. Use of 60 Vbeta and 13 Jbeta primers characterized the PCR. Data came from immunoSEQ multiplex PCR; TCRdb stores just in-frame clones and leaves some out. The table records around 190,000 clones, around 79% of them present only once. Points on this clone: Its antigen is still unknown.

The study, taken as a whole, reports: Rarity held for most TCR sequences, but there were some public TCRs that occurred in many donors.

This rearrangement joins TRBV28 to TRBJ1-1; D remains ambiguous. The TCR sequence derives from a woman aged 50 to 65 in good health and CMV-seronegative. Sequencing was carried out using PBMCs. The CDR3 DNA reads as TGTGCCACCGGCGGGTTGAACACTGAAGCTTTCTTT. The encoded protein is CATGGLNTEAFF. Filled out from reference TRBV28 and TRBJ1-1, the complete variable domain reads DVKVTQSSRYLVKRTGEKVFLECVQDMDHENMFWYRQDPGLGLRLIYFSYDVKMKEKGDIPEGYSVSREKKERFSLILESASTNQTSMYLCATGGLNTEAFFGQGTRLTVV.